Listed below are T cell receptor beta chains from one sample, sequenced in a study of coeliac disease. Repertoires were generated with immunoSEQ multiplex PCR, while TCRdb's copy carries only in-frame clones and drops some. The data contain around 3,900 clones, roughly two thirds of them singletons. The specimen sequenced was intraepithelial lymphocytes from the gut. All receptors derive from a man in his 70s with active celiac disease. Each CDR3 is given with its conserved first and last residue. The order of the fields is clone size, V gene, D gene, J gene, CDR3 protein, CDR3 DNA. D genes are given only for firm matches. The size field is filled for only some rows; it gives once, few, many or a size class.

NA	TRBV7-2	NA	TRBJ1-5	CASSLDGYSNQPQHF	TGTGCCAGCAGCTTAGACGGGTATAGCAATCAGCCCCAGCATTTT
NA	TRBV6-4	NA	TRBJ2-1	CASSDSQRQGGEQFF	TGTGCCAGCAGTGACTCCCAGAGGCAGGGGGGTGAGCAGTTCTTC
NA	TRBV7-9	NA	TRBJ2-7	CASSLGGGGDEQYF	TGTGCCAGCAGCTTAGGCGGGGGCGGCGACGAGCAGTACTTC
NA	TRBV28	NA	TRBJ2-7	CASRRAGYSYEQYF	TGTGCCAGCAGACGGGCAGGGTACTCCTACGAGCAGTACTTC
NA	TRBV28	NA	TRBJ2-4	CASSLGGSKNIQYF	TGTGCCAGCAGCCTAGGGGGTTCCAAAAACATTCAGTACTTC
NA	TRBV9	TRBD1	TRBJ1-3	CASSPTDRGRGNTIYF	TGTGCCAGCAGCCCCACGGACAGGGGAAGAGGAAACACCATATATTTT
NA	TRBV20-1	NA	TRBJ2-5	CSARNRTAIHF	TGCAGTGCTAGAAACAGAACTGCTATACACTTC
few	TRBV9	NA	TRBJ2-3	CASSVLSRNKGGADTQYF	TGTGCCAGCAGCGTCCTCTCGAGAAACAAGGGAGGAGCAGATACGCAGTATTTT
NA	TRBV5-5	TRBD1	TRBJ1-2	CASSRTGTAESAGYTF	TGTGCCAGCAGTCGGACCGGGACAGCTGAATCAGCTGGCTACACCTTC
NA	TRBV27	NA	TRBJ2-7	CASSWQRTYEQYF	TGTGCCAGCAGTTGGCAGCGGACCTACGAGCAGTACTTC
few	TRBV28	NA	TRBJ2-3	CASSSHRGMTDTQYF	TGTGCCAGCAGTAGCCACAGAGGGATGACAGATACGCAGTATTTT
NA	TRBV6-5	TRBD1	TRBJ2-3	CASSKTGEGTDTQYF	TGTGCCAGCAGTAAGACAGGGGAGGGCACAGATACGCAGTATTTT
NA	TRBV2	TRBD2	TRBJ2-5	CASNGGLEETQYF	TGTGCCAGCAACGGGGGGTTAGAAGAGACCCAGTACTTC
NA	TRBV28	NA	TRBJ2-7	CASRLYYEQYF	TGTGCCAGCAGACTTTATTACGAGCAGTACTTC
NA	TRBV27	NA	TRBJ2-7	CASIPAGATNEQYF	TGTGCCAGCATCCCTGCAGGGGCGACCAACGAGCAGTACTTC
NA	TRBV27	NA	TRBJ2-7	CASSLTYRDEQYF	TGTGCCAGCAGTTTGACCTACAGGGACGAGCAGTACTTC
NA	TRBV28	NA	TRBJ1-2	CASSPVQNYGYTF	TGTGCCAGCAGCCCCGTCCAGAACTATGGCTACACCTTC
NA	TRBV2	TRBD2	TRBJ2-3	CASSDGLAGAPPDTQYF	TGTGCCAGCAGTGACGGACTAGCGGGAGCCCCCCCAGATACGCAGTATTTT
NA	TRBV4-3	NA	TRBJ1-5	CASSQDWAGLRQPQHF	TGCGCCAGCAGCCAAGATTGGGCAGGGTTGCGTCAGCCCCAGCATTTT
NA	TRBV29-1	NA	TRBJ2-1	CSVEDGLAGELNEQFF	TGCAGCGTTGAAGACGGACTCGCCGGTGAGTTGAATGAGCAGTTCTTC
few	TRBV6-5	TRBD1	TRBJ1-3	CASSYAQGAGGNTIYF	TGTGCCAGCAGTTACGCTCAGGGGGCCGGCGGAAACACCATATATTTT
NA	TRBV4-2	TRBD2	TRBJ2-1	CASRPESGLAFSEQFF	TGTGCCAGCAGGCCTGAGTCGGGACTAGCATTCAGTGAGCAGTTCTTC
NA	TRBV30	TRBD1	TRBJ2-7	CAWSVVRRTGFSYEQYF	TGTGCCTGGAGTGTAGTCCGCAGGACAGGGTTCTCCTACGAGCAGTACTTC
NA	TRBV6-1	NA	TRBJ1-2	CASSDPDTFDYTF	TGTGCCAGCAGTGACCCGGACACTTTCGACTACACCTTC
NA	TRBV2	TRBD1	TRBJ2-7	CARGGQGYEQYF	TGTGCCAGGGGTGGACAGGGCTACGAGCAGTACTTC
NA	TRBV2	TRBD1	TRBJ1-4	CATQGANEKLFF	TGTGCCACACAGGGGGCTAATGAAAAACTGTTTTTT
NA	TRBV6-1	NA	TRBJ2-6	CASSPGSGANVLTF	TGTGCCAGCAGCCCCGGCTCTGGGGCCAACGTCCTGACTTTC
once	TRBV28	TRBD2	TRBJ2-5	CASSFMPGRLAGAGETQYF	TGTGCCAGCAGTTTTATGCCGGGAAGACTAGCGGGAGCAGGAGAGACCCAGTACTTC
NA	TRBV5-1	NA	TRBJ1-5	CASSSGINQPQHF	TGCGCCAGCAGTTCAGGCATCAACCAGCCCCAGCATTTT
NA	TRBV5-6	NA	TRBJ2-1	CASSLGWGVSGEQFF	TGTGCCAGCAGCTTGGGTTGGGGCGTTAGCGGTGAGCAGTTCTTC
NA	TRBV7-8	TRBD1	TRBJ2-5	CASSSTLGQGLGETQYF	TGTGCCAGCAGCTCAACCCTCGGACAGGGTCTAGGTGAGACCCAGTACTTC
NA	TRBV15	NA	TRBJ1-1	CATSREPAVNTEAFF	TGTGCCACCAGCAGAGAACCCGCGGTGAACACTGAAGCTTTCTTT
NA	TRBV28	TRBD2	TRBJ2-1	CASRGLLAGSYNEQFF	TGTGCCAGCAGGGGGCTCCTAGCGGGATCCTACAATGAGCAGTTCTTC
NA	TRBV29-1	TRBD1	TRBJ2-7	CSVAGGLSSYEQYF	TGCAGCGTTGCAGGGGGCCTAAGCTCCTACGAGCAGTACTTC
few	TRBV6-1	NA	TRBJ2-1	CASSEGRGYNEQFF	TGTGCCAGCAGTGAGGGCAGGGGATACAATGAGCAGTTCTTC
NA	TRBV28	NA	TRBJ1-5	CASSLTPRRNQPQHF	TGTGCCAGCAGTTTGACACCCCGGCGCAATCAGCCCCAGCATTTT
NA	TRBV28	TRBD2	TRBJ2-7	CASSFGSGGGYEQYF	TGTGCCAGCAGTTTCGGAAGCGGGGGCGGATACGAGCAGTACTTC
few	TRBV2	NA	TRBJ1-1	CASSADKNTEAFF	TGTGCCAGCAGTGCCGACAAGAACACTGAAGCTTTCTTT
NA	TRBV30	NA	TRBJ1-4	CAWTGGSMGHEKLFF	TGTGCCTGGACCGGGGGGTCGATGGGGCATGAAAAACTGTTTTTT
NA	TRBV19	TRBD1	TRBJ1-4	CASSFYRDRNEKLFF	TGTGCCAGTAGTTTCTACCGGGACAGGAATGAAAAACTGTTTTTT
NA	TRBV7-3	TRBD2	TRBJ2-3	CASSLAGARTDTQYF	TGTGCCAGCAGCCTAGCGGGGGCCCGCACAGATACGCAGTATTTT